This T cell receptor beta chain derives from a study of graft-versus-host responses after intestinal transplantation (dated by TCRdb to the early 2020s). In terms of the full investigation: The transplants that recipients got were multivisceral, liver-intestinal, or isolated intestinal. Every recipient was given anti-thymocyte globulin induction, then maintenance tacrolimus and steroids for 2 to 3 years. Bulk TCR-beta CDR3 sequencing was used to track graft-versus-host and host-versus-graft alloreactive T cell clones in the graft, circulation and bone marrow after intestinal transplantation. To identify alloreactive clones, pre-transplant mixed lymphocyte reaction products were sequenced and compared with unstimulated pre-transplant donor and recipient T cells. The cohort enrolled 20 to 30 intestinal transplant recipients, one of whom was a retransplant, and a few patients without pretransplant specimens were excluded. A peak of at least 4% donor T cells among recipient peripheral blood mononuclear cells was the definition used for donor T cell macrochimerism. Rather than being sequenced by the commercial service, samples from three later patients were sequenced in-house on an Illumina MiSeq and processed with MiXCR. Paper-wide results and their limitations: In the allografts of patients with donor T cell macrochimerism, GvH to HvG T cell clonal ratios were high. Early after transplant, peak levels of circulating GvH clones were associated with declines in HvG clones. GvH clones were found in recipient bone marrow, and some of the GvH clones appeared earlier in ileal mucosa or blood, which is consistent with an intestinal mucosal origin. Conclusions were limited by the relatively low number and heterogeneity of intestinal transplant patients.

Receptors were amplified or captured by the immunoSEQ multiplex PCR assay. In most patients, genomic DNA was isolated using the Qiagen DNeasy Blood and Tissue Kit and sent frozen to Adaptive Biotechnologies for TCR sequencing. High-throughput TCR-beta CDR3 sequencing of genomic DNA from most patients was performed by Adaptive Biotechnologies. The original methods were these. TCR sequencing data were retrieved from Adaptive's ImmunoSEQ software for 18 patients, whereas a few other patients were processed with MiXCR and VDJtools. To correct CD4 versus CD8 sorting errors, any sequence found in both subsets at a frequency ratio below 5:1 was removed. Because the origin of CDR3 nucleotide sequences shared between donor and recipient could not be assigned, those sequences were removed. To be classed as alloreactive, a clone needed at least 2-fold expansion over unstimulated cells and a minimum CFSE-low frequency of 0.002% (template counts) or 0.001% (read counts). Clones detected in sequenced pre-transplant spleen, lymph node, or MLR CFSE-low populations of the donor or recipient were defined as mappable. The cumulative frequency of alloreactive clones was calculated as a percentage of all sequences, weighted by copy number. The source is immuneACCESS, and TCRdb retained only in-frame sequences with V and J called. Part of the clones is not carried over; for the studies checked, unresolved V genes explain less than half of this, and the remainder is unexplained. V and J calls plus clone size are reproduced from that table; the DNA served to infer D and trimming. Counted in this sample were 90,000 to 120,000 clones; roughly 90% of them appeared once. The ten most abundant clones make up 0.6% to 0.8% of the sample.

Regarding this clone: No antigen is known for it. No much larger clone exists at a distance of one base, and base qualities are not known.

In the paper's terms, the time point label means: cells obtained before transplantation from donor or recipient. CD3+CD4+ and CD3+CD8+ populations were FACS-sorted from unstimulated pre-transplant donor and recipient cells taken from spleen or lymph nodes. Including cysteine and phenylalanine, the CDR3 has 17 amino acids. Left in the record is the CDR3 DNA by itself, 51 bases read in frame from the first base. V is pruned by 2 bases and J by 1 base, leaving 5 bases of the junction without a gene match. The germline V gene encodes CDR1 SGHRS and CDR2 YFSETQ. The origin of this receptor is a human donor who was the organ donor for an intestinal transplant. The V and J genes are TRBV5-1 and TRBJ2-1; 11 bases in the junction line up with TRBD2. This material consisted of unstimulated CD4+ T cells sorted from spleen or lymph node cells, taken before transplant. In nucleotide form, the sequence is TGCGCCAGCAGCTTTGTCACTAGCGGGAGTTCCTACAATGAGCAGTTCTTC. It translates as CASSFVTSGSSYNEQFF.